These T cell receptor beta chains were read from a single sample in a study of T cell responses to AZD1222 COVID-19 vaccine. Assay used: immunoSEQ multiplex PCR; TCRdb lists only in-frame clones, some missing. Of 100,000 to 150,000 clones in the sample, more than 75% are singletons; the top ten hold approximately 1.1%. The sequencing used peripheral blood, collected 28 days after the second AZD1222 dose. The receptors derive from an adult who received the AZD1222 COVID-19 vaccine. The CDR3 runs from the conserved cysteine through the conserved F or W. A D gene is named only where the DNA matches it firmly. Size is omitted from some rows. Given values are once, few, many or a class for expanded clones.

D gene,J gene,clone size,V gene,CDR3 DNA,CDR3 protein
NA,TRBJ1-6,NA,TRBV6-5,TGTGCCAGCGGTAGAGGTTGGACGAATTCACCCCTCCACTTT,CASGRGWTNSPLHF
NA,TRBJ1-1,NA,TRBV24-1,TGTGCCACCCGACAGGACACTGAAGCTTTCTTT,CATRQDTEAFF
TRBD1,TRBJ1-5,NA,TRBV7-6,TGTGCCAGCAGCTTAGGACAGGGCGGGGGTCAGCCCCAGCATTTT,CASSLGQGGGQPQHF
NA,TRBJ2-5,NA,TRBV5-1,TGCGCCAGCAGCTTGGGGAAGGCGGGCTCACAAGAGACCCAGTACTTC,CASSLGKAGSQETQYF
NA,TRBJ2-7,NA,TRBV13,TGTGCCAGCAGCTTCACAGGTCCTGGGAGGGAGCAGTACTTC,CASSFTGPGREQYF
NA,TRBJ1-1,NA,TRBV5-6,TGTGCCAGCAGCTTGGGTTATGAAGCTTTCTTT,CASSLGYEAFF
NA,TRBJ2-3,NA,TRBV29-1,TGCAGCGTGGAGCGTAGTGGGGCAGATACGCAGTATTTT,CSVERSGADTQYF
NA,TRBJ1-2,NA,TRBV19,TGTGCCAGTAGTATAGATCACAGAAAAGCTAACTATGGCTACACCTTC,CASSIDHRKANYGYTF
NA,TRBJ2-7,NA,TRBV11-1,TGTGCCAGCAGCGAGGTTAGGGGGGGCGAGCAGTACTTC,CASSEVRGGEQYF
TRBD1,TRBJ1-5,once,TRBV29-1,TGCAGCGTTGCACAGGGGGCTGATCAGCCCCAGCATTTT,CSVAQGADQPQHF
TRBD2,TRBJ2-2,NA,TRBV28,TGTGCCAGCAGACAAGGACTAGCGGGAAAGGTGGAGCTGTTTTTT,CASRQGLAGKVELFF
NA,TRBJ1-1,NA,TRBV12-3/TRBV12-4,TGTGCCAGCAGCCTAACGACTAAGACTGAAGCTTTCTTT,CASSLTTKTEAFF
NA,TRBJ2-7,few,TRBV3-1/TRBV3-2,TGTGCCAGCAGCCAAGTGGTGTCAGGGGATGGCGAGCAGTACTTC,CASSQVVSGDGEQYF
NA,TRBJ2-6,NA,TRBV5-1,TGCGCCAGCAGCTTGGTTCTCTCTGGGGCCAACGTCCTGACTTTC,CASSLVLSGANVLTF
TRBD2,TRBJ2-1,NA,TRBV5-1,TGCGCCAGCAGTGTGGCGGGGGGGACCTACAATGAGCAGTTCTTC,CASSVAGGTYNEQFF
NA,TRBJ1-2,NA,TRBV2,TGTGCCAGCCGCCTAGCGGGGGGGCTTATCTATGGCTACACCTTC,CASRLAGGLIYGYTF
NA,TRBJ1-1,NA,TRBV7-9,TGTGCCAGCAGCTTGCAGGCTAACACTGAAGCTTTCTTT,CASSLQANTEAFF
TRBD1,TRBJ1-3,once,TRBV6-6,TGTGCCAGCAGTCACGACAGGGGCTCGGCAAACACCATATATTTT,CASSHDRGSANTIYF
NA,TRBJ1-1,NA,TRBV12-3/TRBV12-4,TGTGCCAGCAGTTTAGAAAATGAAGCTTTCTTT,CASSLENEAFF
NA,TRBJ1-2,NA,TRBV18,TGTGCCAGCTCGCCGGGACACAACTATGGCTACACCTTC,CASSPGHNYGYTF
TRBD1,TRBJ1-1,NA,TRBV12-3/TRBV12-4,TGTGCCAGCAGCCGTACAGGGGTACTAACTTTCTTT,CASSRTGVLTFF
NA,TRBJ1-5,NA,TRBV21-1,TGTGCCAGCAGCAAAAACTCCGGGGGGTTTCGTCAGCCCCAGCATTTT,CASSKNSGGFRQPQHF
NA,TRBJ1-5,NA,TRBV6-5,TGTGCCAGCAGCCCCAACAGCTATCAGCCCCAGCATTTT,CASSPNSYQPQHF
TRBD2,TRBJ2-7,once,TRBV5-1,TGCGCCAGCAGCTTGGTTGGCGGGAGCCCTGGAGAGCAGTACTTC,CASSLVGGSPGEQYF
NA,TRBJ2-7,NA,TRBV28,TGTGCCAGCACCCTGCTTGACAGGAGCTACGAGCAGTACTTC,CASTLLDRSYEQYF
TRBD1,TRBJ1-2,once,TRBV2,TGTGCCAGCAGTGTTGAGGGACAGGGGGCGGATGGCTACACCTTC,CASSVEGQGADGYTF